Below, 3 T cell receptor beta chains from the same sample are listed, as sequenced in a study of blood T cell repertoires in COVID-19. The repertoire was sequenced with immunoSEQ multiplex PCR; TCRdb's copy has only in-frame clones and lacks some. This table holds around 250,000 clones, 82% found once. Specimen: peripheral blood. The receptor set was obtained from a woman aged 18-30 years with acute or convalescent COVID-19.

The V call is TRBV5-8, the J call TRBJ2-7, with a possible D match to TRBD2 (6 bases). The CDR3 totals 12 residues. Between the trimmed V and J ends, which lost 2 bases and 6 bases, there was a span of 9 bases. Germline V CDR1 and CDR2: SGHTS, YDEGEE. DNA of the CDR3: TGTGCCAGCAGCTTTGGGGGAGGCGAGCAGTACTTC. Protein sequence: CASSFGGGEQYF. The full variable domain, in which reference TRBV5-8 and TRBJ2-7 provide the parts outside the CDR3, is EAGVTQSPTHLIKTRGQQATLRCSPISGHTSVYWYQQALGLGLQFLLWYDEGEERNRGNFPPRFSGRQFPNYSSELNVNALELEDSALYLCASSFGGGEQYFGPGTRLTVT.

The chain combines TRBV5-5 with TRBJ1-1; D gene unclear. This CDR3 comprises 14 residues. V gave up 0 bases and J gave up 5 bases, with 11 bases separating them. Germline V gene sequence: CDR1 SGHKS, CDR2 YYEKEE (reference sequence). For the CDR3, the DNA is TGTGCCAGCAGCTTGGTGCCGGGTACAACTGAAGCTTTCTTT. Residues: CASSLVPGTTEAFF.

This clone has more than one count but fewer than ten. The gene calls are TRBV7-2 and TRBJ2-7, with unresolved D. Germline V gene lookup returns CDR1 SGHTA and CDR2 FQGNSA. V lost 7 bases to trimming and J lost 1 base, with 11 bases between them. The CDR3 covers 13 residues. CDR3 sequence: CASTRQQSYEQYF. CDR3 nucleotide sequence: TGTGCCAGCACCCGACAACAGTCCTACGAGCAGTACTTC.